The present T cell receptor beta chain was sequenced within a study of T cell responses to AZD1222 COVID-19 vaccine. Using immunoSEQ multiplex PCR, the repertoire was profiled, and TCRdb retains in-frame clones only, with some absent. The sample records around 5,000 clones, around 91% being singletons. This clonotype was sampled from an adult who received the AZD1222 COVID-19 vaccine. The sample was peripheral blood, taken 28 days after the second AZD1222 dose.

This CDR3 reads CASSFEGTDTQYF. The CDR3 bases are TGTGCCAGCAGTTTTGAGGGCACAGATACGCAGTATTTT. The rearrangement links TRBV28 to TRBJ2-3; D call uncertain. This CDR3 region has 13 residues. Deletions cut 3 bases from V and 1 base from J, with 5 bases between. Germline V gives CDR1 MDHEN, CDR2 SYDVKM.